The rows below give T cell receptor beta chains drawn from one sample of a study of beta chain features in type 1 diabetes. Using immunoSEQ multiplex PCR, the repertoire was profiled, and TCRdb retains in-frame clones only, with some absent. The sample yields some 660,000 clones, around 15% seen once. The sequenced sample was naive CD4+ T cells from blood. The receptors originated from a man between 18 and 29 years old with type 1 diabetes. Each CDR3 is given with its conserved first and last residue. Fields, in order: CDR3 DNA, CDR3 protein, J gene, clone size, D gene, V gene. The D gene is left open where the match is weak. The listing skips clone size in some rows; elsewhere it reads once, few, many or a size class.

TGTGCCATCGGACTACTCGGCGATGAGCAGTTCTTC | CAIGLLGDEQFF | TRBJ2-1 | few | NA | TRBV10-3
TGTGCCTCGTCCGGGACTTCGATGGGGGAGACCCAGTACTTC | CASSGTSMGETQYF | TRBJ2-5 | few | NA | TRBV30
TGCGCCAGCAGCCAAAGGAGGGGGGTTGGGGCCAACGTCCTGACTTTC | CASSQRRGVGANVLTF | TRBJ2-6 | NA | NA | TRBV4-1
TGTGCCAGCAGATACTTGGGGACAGGGTATTCGAGCTCCTACAATGAGCAGTTCTTC | CASRYLGTGYSSSYNEQFF | TRBJ2-1 | few | TRBD1 | TRBV28
TGTGCCTGGAGTGCCTGGGCCCTCTCCTACGAGCAGTACTTC | CAWSAWALSYEQYF | TRBJ2-7 | NA | NA | TRBV30
TGTGCCATCAGTGAGCAGGATATTAATTCACCCCTCCACTTT | CAISEQDINSPLHF | TRBJ1-6 | NA | NA | TRBV10-3
TGTGCCAGCAGCTCCTCTAGCGGGAGGGCCGTGGGCTACAATGAGCAGTTCTTC | CASSSSSGRAVGYNEQFF | TRBJ2-1 | NA | TRBD2 | TRBV7-9
TGCGCCAGCAGCTCCTCCGGGACAGGGTACTATGGCTACACCTTC | CASSSSGTGYYGYTF | TRBJ1-2 | few | TRBD1 | TRBV5-1
TGCGCCAGCAGCCCTCGGACAGGGGGGAACCACAATGAGCAGTTCTTC | CASSPRTGGNHNEQFF | TRBJ2-1 | NA | TRBD1 | TRBV5-1
TGTGCCAGCAGCGCTGGACAGCACAATGAGCAGTTCTTC | CASSAGQHNEQFF | TRBJ2-1 | NA | NA | TRBV7-2
TGTGCCAGCAGCCGAGACCGGGATACGCAGTATTTT | CASSRDRDTQYF | TRBJ2-3 | few | NA | TRBV7-6
TGTGCCAGCAGCTTGGCCGGACATTACGAGCAGTACTTC | CASSLAGHYEQYF | TRBJ2-7 | few | NA | TRBV5-4
TGCGCCAGCAGCCCGGGACAGGGTAGCGCCGGGGAGCTGTTTTTT | CASSPGQGSAGELFF | TRBJ2-2 | NA | TRBD1 | TRBV5-1
TGTGCCACCTCCTCCGGGACTAGCGGGATGGGTGAGCAGTTCTTC | CATSSGTSGMGEQFF | TRBJ2-1 | few | TRBD2 | TRBV27
TGTGCCAGCGGACCCGGACAAGACAATTCACCCCTCCACTTT | CASGPGQDNSPLHF | TRBJ1-6 | few | NA | TRBV28
TGTGCCAGCAGCGACAGGGGAACGAGTCAGGGCGAGCAGTACTTC | CASSDRGTSQGEQYF | TRBJ2-7 | NA | TRBD1 | TRBV9
TGTGCCAGCAGCGTCTCCCCCGGGACAGGGCGTGAAAAACTGTTTTTT | CASSVSPGTGREKLFF | TRBJ1-4 | NA | TRBD1 | TRBV9
TGTGCCAGCTCCGGACCGTCTGGCCCTGGGGCCAACGTCCTGACTTTC | CASSGPSGPGANVLTF | TRBJ2-6 | few | NA | TRBV11-1
TGTGCCAGCAGTCGTGACAGGGGGCTCGACGGGGAGCTGTTTTTT | CASSRDRGLDGELFF | TRBJ2-2 | NA | TRBD1 | TRBV6-5
TGTGCCTGGAGGGGACAGGGGGTTTATCAGCCCCAGCATTTT | CAWRGQGVYQPQHF | TRBJ1-5 | few | TRBD1 | TRBV30
TGTGCCAGCAGCTTTAGAAGGGACAGGGATTACAATGAGCAGTTCTTC | CASSFRRDRDYNEQFF | TRBJ2-1 | NA | TRBD1 | TRBV7-2
TGTGCCAGCAGCGCTGATCTGAACACTGAAGCTTTCTTT | CASSADLNTEAFF | TRBJ1-1 | NA | NA | TRBV2
TGTGCCAGCAGCATGGACAGGTGGGATTACAATGAGCAGTTCTTC | CASSMDRWDYNEQFF | TRBJ2-1 | NA | TRBD1 | TRBV5-4
TGTGCCAGCAGTGAATTGGACCGAGGGACTGAAGCTTTCTTT | CASSELDRGTEAFF | TRBJ1-1 | few | NA | TRBV6-5
TGTGCCAGCAGCTCAAACTCGGCGAATGAAAAACTGTTTTTT | CASSSNSANEKLFF | TRBJ1-4 | NA | NA | TRBV7-9